The T cell receptor (beta chain) described here comes from a study of shared clonotypes between healthy human individuals (dated by TCRdb to the early 2020s). For the study in its entirety: A few men and two women, aged 18 to 49 years, made up the cohort. Leukapheresis yielded between about 0.94 and 9.5 billion PBMCs per donor. To increase sequencing depth and limit assay-specific biases, TCR repertoire library preparation and sequencing were carried out by different laboratories using diverse techniques. To estimate repertoire size and how much clonotypes are shared between individuals, the study performed deep sequencing of blood TCR repertoires from a few healthy adults.

Regarding this clone: Its antigen is unknown. No base-level quality is on record; no much larger clone is a single base apart.

Ends trimmed: V by 5 bases, J by 12 bases; bases unmatched to a gene: 19. The CDR3, from cysteine to phenylalanine, totals 18 residues. CDR3 DNA is the only sequence kept; it has 54 bases, read in frame from the first base. Looking up the germline V gene (reference sequence) yields CDR1 MNHEY and CDR2 SMNVEV. The donors were healthy, HIV-negative adults with no recently reported acute infections or vaccinations. Every donor was a Caucasian adult living in Nashville, Tennessee, USA. In the unsorted samples, around 81 million PBMCs were counted, and genomic DNA was extracted using the QIAamp DNA Blood Mini kit. After blood collection by leukapheresis, PBMCs were isolated using Ficoll-Histopaque density gradient centrifugation and then cryopreserved in the vapor phase of liquid nitrogen. Results and caveats for the whole study, not just this receptor: Pairwise subsampling indicated that sequencing depth was expected to affect the degree of clonotype sharing among donors. Sampling was restricted to blood, and TCR repertoires in tissues likely differ from the TCR repertoires found in blood. Because the study included only a small number of donors, the genetic and exposure-history diversity represented was limited.

TCR CDR3 regions were amplified from genomic DNA by multiplex PCR using the deep immunoSEQ assay. Extracted genomic DNA from each cell subset was spread evenly across all wells of several immunoSEQ 96-well plates, with each plate serving as a replicate. For unsorted PBMC, about 0.3 ug genomic DNA, equal to tens of thousands of T cell genomes, was loaded into each replicate PCR. Ten immunoSEQ deep assay plates were used to sequence unsorted PBMC genomic DNA. Purified libraries were measured with a Qubit 3.0 fluorometer, size-checked on a Bioanalyzer 2100, and measured again with the KAPA Library Quantification kit. Every immunoSEQ 96-well plate was sequenced on a separate single-read 150-cycle Illumina NextSeq 550 flow cell. The authors processed their data as follows. The immunoSEQ output contained only junctional sequences without quality scores, so filtering could not match that applied to full-length reads. Sequences were annotated with PyIR, a Python wrapper for IgBLAST v1.9, using IMGT germline references to assign V/J genes and CDR3. Reads were filtered out if the reads had weak V/J assignments (E-value above 1e-6), no CDR3, stop codons, out-of-frame junctions, or ambiguous translated residues. A V3J clonotype was defined by an identical inferred V gene, J gene, and CDR3 amino acid sequence. Percentage overlap between repertoires was calculated by dividing the number of shared unique clonotypes by the size of the smaller repertoire. Repertoire richness was assessed with RTK rarefaction, the Chao1 estimator, and Recon v2.1 estimates of unobserved clonotypes. TCRdb obtained this table from immuneACCESS and retained in-frame rearrangements with V and J assigned. These tables miss some clones; where compared with another copy, unresolved V genes account for less than half of the shortfall, and the remainder is unexplained. V and J calls and clone size are as listed in that table; D and trimming were resolved from the DNA. The sample table contains about 490,000 clones; only one count was recorded for around four fifths of them. The ten most abundant clones make up 12% of the sample.

The chain uses TRBV27 and TRBJ2-1; 13 junctional bases match TRBD2. The clonotype comes from a woman aged 35 to 49 in good health. Some clones in this sample may be carry-over from other donors' samples. The sequenced sample consisted of PBMCs. This receptor carries the CDR3 CASSLRTSGRQNPAGQFF. Here is the DNA: TGTGCCAGCAGTCTCCGGACTAGCGGGAGACAAAACCCCGCAGGGCAGTTCTTC.